This T cell receptor (beta chain) was observed in a study of T-cell reconstitution after alpha-beta-depleted transplantation in children. V trimming: 6 bases; J trimming: 1 base; junction bases outside the gene matches: 6. In germline, CDR1 is MNHNS, CDR2 SASEGT. The CDR3 runs 15 residues. This clonotype came up a few times. Molecular barcoding with unique molecular identifiers was used for the TCRbeta library. TCRdb re-derived calls from the PCR reads in MiXCR, one entry per CDR3 protein. The sample yields 900,000 or so distinct CDR3 sequences, 16% seen once. This receptor was identified in a male patient aged 10-17 years who had a stem cell transplant for acute lymphoblastic leukemia, so the T cells may come from the graft donor. The chain has TRBV6-1 and TRBJ2-3, with 8 bases matching TRBD2. The starting material was PBMCs, mostly from graft donor cells, obtained 360 days after TCRalphabeta/CD19-depleted stem cell transplant. CDR3 amino acids: CASSPRGLGTDTQYF. The CDR3 coding sequence is TGTGCCAGCAGCCCGAGGGGACTAGGCACAGATACGCAGTATTTT.